The clone carrying this T cell receptor (beta chain) turned up a few times. Its antigen is unknown. Repertoires were generated with immunoSEQ multiplex PCR, while TCRdb's copy carries only in-frame clones and drops some. Of roughly 7,000 clones in the sample, about 74% are singletons; the top ten hold just under 25%. This sample stems from a study of OX40 agonist ivuxolimab in advanced cancers. Study results and caveats: On average, CD8+ T cells showed a greater number of expanded clones than CD4+.

This CDR3 region has 13 residues. Looked up from germline, CDR1 is MNHEY and CDR2 is SVGAGI. The V end was cut by 10 bases, the J end by 0 bases, with 12 bases between. This specimen consisted of CD4+ or CD8+ T cells sorted from blood, obtained in a trial of the OX40 agonist ivuxolimab. This chain links TRBV6-5 with TRBJ1-1, with D unresolved. The source is an adult with an advanced solid tumor such as melanoma, head and neck, liver or kidney cancer. The CDR3 loop reads CATRLGLNTEAFF. CDR3 nucleotides: TGTGCCACCAGGTTGGGTTTGAACACTGAAGCTTTCTTT.